This T cell receptor (beta chain) was sequenced in a study of blood T cell repertoires in COVID-19. Study details: Samples taken during acute and convalescent COVID-19 were collected in the United States, Italy and Spain. Sources were T cells, B-cell-depleted T cells, or PBMCs; the material itself was cDNA or gDNA.

Original data processing: Reference gene primer amplification gave estimated nucleated cell counts. The method was immunoSEQ multiplex PCR; TCRdb's version includes in-frame clones alone and lacks a portion of them. Clonal size and the V and J genes are those of that table, whereas D and trimming came from the DNA. The repertoire consists of 350,000 to 400,000 clones, with 85% to 90% occurring once and the leading ten covering 5% to 8.5%. CDR1 and CDR2 (germline): MNHEY, SVGEGT. The CDR3 sequence is 14 residues long. V lost 5 bases and J 9 bases, leaving 17 bases between the germline ends. V is TRBV6-2 or TRBV6-3 and J is TRBJ1-5, with D perhaps TRBD1 (6 bases). The clonotype was recovered from a man aged 18 to 30 with active or convalescent COVID-19. The sequenced material came from peripheral blood. DNA of the CDR3: TGTGCCAGCAGTAGGACAGACCTCGATCCGCCCCAGCATTTT. Its protein is CASSRTDLDPPQHF.